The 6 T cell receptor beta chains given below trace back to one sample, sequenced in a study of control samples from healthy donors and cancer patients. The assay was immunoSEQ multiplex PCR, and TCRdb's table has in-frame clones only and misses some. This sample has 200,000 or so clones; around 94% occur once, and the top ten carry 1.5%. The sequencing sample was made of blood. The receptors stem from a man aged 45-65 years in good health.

Here the CDR3 reads CASTGRTEAFF. Here the CDR3 DNA reads TGTGCCAGCACCGGACGGACTGAAGCTTTCTTT. This chain uses TRBV28 with TRBJ1-1; D is ambiguous. The CDR3 spans 11 residues. The germline V gene encodes CDR1 MDHEN and CDR2 SYDVKM. V shed 7 bases and J shed 5 bases, with 8 bases lying between them.

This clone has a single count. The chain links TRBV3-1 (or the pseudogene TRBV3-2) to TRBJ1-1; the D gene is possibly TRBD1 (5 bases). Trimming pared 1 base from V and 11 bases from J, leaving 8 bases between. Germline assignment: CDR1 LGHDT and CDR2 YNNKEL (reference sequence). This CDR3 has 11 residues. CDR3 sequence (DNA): TGTGCCAGCAGCCAAGGGACATTGGCTTTCTTT. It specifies CASSQGTLAFF.

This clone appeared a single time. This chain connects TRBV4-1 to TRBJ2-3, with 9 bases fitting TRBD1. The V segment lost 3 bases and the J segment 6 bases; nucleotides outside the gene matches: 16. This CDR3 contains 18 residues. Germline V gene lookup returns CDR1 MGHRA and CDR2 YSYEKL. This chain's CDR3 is CASSHGGRQGDVADTQYF. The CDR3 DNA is TGCGCCAGCAGCCATGGGGGAAGACAGGGGGATGTGGCGGATACGCAGTATTTT.

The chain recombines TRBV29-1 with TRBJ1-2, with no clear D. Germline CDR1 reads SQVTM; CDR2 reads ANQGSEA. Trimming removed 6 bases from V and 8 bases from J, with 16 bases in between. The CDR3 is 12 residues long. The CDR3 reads CSVDTEGWGYTF. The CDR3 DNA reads TGCAGCGTGGATACCGAGGGCTGGGGCTACACCTTC.

Here the CDR3 DNA reads TGTGCCAGCTCACCGGACAGGTTGGTGTTCTCTGGAAACACCATATATTTT. Its translation is CASSPDRLVFSGNTIYF. The V and J genes are TRBV18 and TRBJ1-3; 7 nucleotides match TRBD1. CDR3 size: 17 residues. The germline V gene has CDR1 KGHSH and CDR2 LQKENI. After removal of 3 bases from V and 0 bases from J, the junction contained 8 bases not matched to a gene.

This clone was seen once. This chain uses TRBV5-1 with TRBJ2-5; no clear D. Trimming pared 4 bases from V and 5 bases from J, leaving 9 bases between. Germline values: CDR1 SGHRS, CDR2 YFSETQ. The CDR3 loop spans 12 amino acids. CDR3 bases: TGCGCCAGCAGCCCCCCCCACGAGACCCAGTACTTC. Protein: CASSPPHETQYF. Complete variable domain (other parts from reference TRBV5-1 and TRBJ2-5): KAGVTQTPRYLIKTRGQQVTLSCSPISGHRSVSWYQQTPGQGLQFLFEYFSETQRNKGNFPGRFSGRQFSNSRSEMNVSTLELGDSALYLCASSPPHETQYFGPGTRLLVL.